The rows below give T cell receptor beta chains drawn from one sample of a study of blood T cells in healthy people across ages. TCRdb fed the 5' RACE reads into MiXCR, producing one record per CDR3 protein. The sample lists about 780,000 distinct CDR3 sequences, roughly 25% occurring once. These same data were also listed under a study on T cells of mothers and their children.

The specimen was blood. These receptors came from a boy younger than 18 in good health. CDR3s include the opening cysteine and the closing phenylalanine or tryptophan. A D gene is named only where the DNA matches it firmly. Clone size appears in some rows only: once, few, many, or a class for an expanded clone.

j_call clone_size d_call v_call cdr3_nt cdr3_aa
TRBJ1-3 . . TRBV28 TGTGCCAGCAGTTCATACGACAGTCCCTCTGGAAACACCATATATTTT CASSSYDSPSGNTIYF
TRBJ2-7 . TRBD2 TRBV29-1 TGCAGCGTTGAATACGGGGGGGAGCGCGAGCAGTACTTC CSVEYGGEREQYF
TRBJ2-7 . TRBD1 TRBV11-1 TGTGCCAGCAGCTTAGAGGACAGGGGGCTACCCTACGAGCAGTACTTC CASSLEDRGLPYEQYF
TRBJ1-1 few . TRBV29-1 TGCAGCGTTGAAGCTGGACTTACCACTGAAGCTTTCTTT CSVEAGLTTEAFF
TRBJ2-7 . . TRBV21-1 TGTGCCAGCAGCAACGACCAGGGATTGTACGAGCAGTACTTC CASSNDQGLYEQYF
TRBJ1-1 . . TRBV5-1 TGCGCCAGCAGCGGAACAGGGAGGGACACTGAAGCTTTCTTT CASSGTGRDTEAFF
TRBJ2-2 . . TRBV4-1 TGCGCCAGCAGCCCGGCCCGGGGTTTCACCGGGGAGCTGTTTTTT CASSPARGFTGELFF
TRBJ1-1 few . TRBV4-2 TGTGCCAGCAGCCAAGCAGGGCAGAACACTGAAGCTTTCTTT CASSQAGQNTEAFF
TRBJ2-7 . TRBD1 TRBV29-1 TGCAGCGTTCCCGGGACAGGAGACTACGAGCAGTACTTC CSVPGTGDYEQYF
TRBJ2-7 few TRBD1 TRBV29-1 TGCAGCGCAGCTGGGACAGAGTCAACCTACGGGCAGTACTTC CSAAGTESTYGQYF
TRBJ2-7 . TRBD2 TRBV5-1 TGCGCCAGCAGCTTGGAGACTAGCAGGAGGAACGAGCAGTATTTC CASSLETSRRNEQYF
TRBJ2-3 . TRBD1 TRBV7-9 TGTGCCAGCAGCAACAGGGGTCTCACAGATACGCAGTATTTT CASSNRGLTDTQYF
TRBJ1-2 few . TRBV4-1 TGCGCCAGCAGCCAACAGCCTAATTTAAACTATGGCTACACCTTC CASSQQPNLNYGYTF
TRBJ2-5 . TRBD2 TRBV24-1 TGTGCCACCAGTGACCCGACTAGCGGGGCACAAGAGACCCAGTACTTC CATSDPTSGAQETQYF
TRBJ2-3 . . TRBV7-9 TGTGCCAGCAGCTTAGCCCACGGGGTGCTGATTGATACGCAGTATTTT CASSLAHGVLIDTQYF
TRBJ1-4 . . TRBV6-6 TGTGCCAGCAGCCCGAGGGCAAGTGAAAAACTGTTTTTT CASSPRASEKLFF
TRBJ2-5 once TRBD1 TRBV7-8 TGTGCCAGCAACTCGGAAGGACAGGACCAAGAGACCCAGTACTTC CASNSEGQDQETQYF
TRBJ2-7 few TRBD1 TRBV20-1 TGCAGTGCTAGAGGCACAGGGGGCCACGAGCAGTACTTC CSARGTGGHEQYF
TRBJ2-1 few . TRBV12-3/TRBV12-4 TGTGCCAGCAGTTCAACAGATCCCGGAGGTAGGAATGAGCAGTTCTTC CASSSTDPGGRNEQFF
TRBJ2-2 few TRBD1 TRBV2 TGTGCCAGCAGGGATATGGACAGGGTAACCGGGGAGCTGTTTTTT CASRDMDRVTGELFF
TRBJ2-7 once . TRBV4-3 TGCGCCAGCAGCCAAAAGACAGGATCCTCCTCCTACGAGCAGTACTTC CASSQKTGSSSYEQYF
TRBJ2-5 . . TRBV5-5 TGTGCCGGCAGCTTGGACCCGGGACTCAGCAGGGAGCAGTACTTC CAGSLDPGLSREQYF
TRBJ2-3 . TRBD2 TRBV7-3 TGTGCCAGCAGCCTCCGGACTAGCGGGGGGGCCGGGGCAGATACGCAGTATTTT CASSLRTSGGAGADTQYF
TRBJ2-6 . . TRBV7-6 TGTGCCAGCAGCTTAGGTTATCGGACATCCCTCTCTGGGGCCAACGTCCTGACTTTC CASSLGYRTSLSGANVLTF
TRBJ2-1 few TRBD2 TRBV11-3 TGTGCCAGCAGCTTAGACGCGGGGGAGGACAATGAGCAGTTCTTC CASSLDAGEDNEQFF
TRBJ2-4 few . TRBV6-1 TGTACCAGCAGTGTTATGGCATCCGGAAACATTCAGTACTTC CTSSVMASGNIQYF
TRBJ2-7 few TRBD1 TRBV7-9 TGTGCCAGCCCCCCTCCGGGACAGGGCTTAAGCTCCTACGAGCAGTACTTC CASPPPGQGLSSYEQYF
TRBJ2-3 . . TRBV10-2 TGCGCCAGCTTAGTAAGGGATACGCAGTATTTT CASLVRDTQYF
TRBJ2-3 . . TRBV12-3/TRBV12-4 TGTGCCAGCAGTTTCCGAACAGATGCGCAGTATTTT CASSFRTDAQYF
TRBJ2-3 few . TRBV29-1 TGCAGCGTTGATCGGCAGACACTGCGGGGTACGCAGTATTTT CSVDRQTLRGTQYF
TRBJ1-1 . . TRBV6-6 TGTGCCAGCAGTCCCTTCCTGGAGCGGAACACTGAAGCTTTCTTT CASSPFLERNTEAFF
TRBJ2-1 . . TRBV14 TGTGCCAGCAGCCAAGGACTAGATCCGTCCTACAATGAGCAGTTCTTC CASSQGLDPSYNEQFF
TRBJ1-1 few . TRBV28 TGTGCCAGCAGTTTTTTATCCAGGGGACGGAACACTGAAGCTTTCTTT CASSFLSRGRNTEAFF
TRBJ2-7 . . TRBV27 TGTGCCAGCAGTTTAGGGGGGGGACAGGTCTACGAGCAGTACTTC CASSLGGGQVYEQYF
TRBJ1-1 . . TRBV9 TGTGCCAGCAGCGTCGGACAGATGAACACTGAAGCTTTCTTT CASSVGQMNTEAFF
TRBJ2-7 few TRBD2 TRBV6-2/TRBV6-3 TGTGCCAGCAGTTTTCGGACTAGCGGTAGCCACGAGCAGTACTTC CASSFRTSGSHEQYF
TRBJ1-4 many . TRBV12-3/TRBV12-4 TGTGCCAGCAGTTTCTATAAAGGCGGTGAAAAACTGTTTTTT CASSFYKGGEKLFF
TRBJ2-5 few . TRBV25-1 TGTGCCAGCAGTATGGGGGGAGCCGAGACCCAGTACTTC CASSMGGAETQYF
TRBJ2-7 . TRBD2 TRBV3-1 TGTGCCAGCAGCCCCCCCGGCGGGGGGATCTACGAGCAGTACTTC CASSPPGGGIYEQYF
TRBJ1-5 . . TRBV20-1 TGCAGTGCTAGAGATGTCGGAGTCTCGCTAGCCCAGCATTTT CSARDVGVSLAQHF
TRBJ1-2 . TRBD1 TRBV20-1 TGCAGTGCTGGGGAGGACTACAGGGGAAACTATGGCTACACCTTC CSAGEDYRGNYGYTF
TRBJ2-7 . TRBD1 TRBV12-3/TRBV12-4 TGTGCCAGCACGGACAGGGCCGACTACGAGCAGTACTTC CASTDRADYEQYF
TRBJ1-3 . . TRBV20-1 TGCAGTGCCCGAAGGGGCCCGGGAAACACCATATATTTT CSARRGPGNTIYF
TRBJ1-4 . TRBD1 TRBV12-5 TGTGCTAGTGGTTCCAGGACAGGGAAGTACGAAAAACTGTTTTTT CASGSRTGKYEKLFF
TRBJ2-1 . . TRBV5-1 TGCGCCAGCAGCTTCCTGCGCGGGGCCCTCTATGAGCAGTTCTTC CASSFLRGALYEQFF
TRBJ2-3 many . TRBV7-3 TGTGCCAGCAGCCGAACCGGGGGGCAACGCACAGATACGCAGTATTTT CASSRTGGQRTDTQYF
TRBJ2-1 few . TRBV4-1 TGCGCCAGCAGCCAAGATACTAGACAGGCCTTGTTCTTC CASSQDTRQALFF
TRBJ1-4 . TRBD1 TRBV2 TGTGCCAGCAGTGAAGAGGGGGCATCAGAAAAACTGTTTTTT CASSEEGASEKLFF
TRBJ2-5 few . TRBV12-3/TRBV12-4 TGTGCCAGCAGTGGGACACGTAAAGAGTCCCAGTACTTC CASSGTRKESQYF
TRBJ2-1 . . TRBV7-6 TGTGCCAGCAGCTTAGAGGGCAGGGAGATTCTAGGCGAGCAGTTCTTC CASSLEGREILGEQFF
TRBJ2-7 few . TRBV29-1 TGCAGCGTTAAGGGGAGGCGCTACGAGCAGTACTTC CSVKGRRYEQYF
TRBJ2-1 . . TRBV4-1 TGCGCCAGCAGCCAAGAAGGCCCAGGGGAGGTTAAGAATGAGCAGTTCTTC CASSQEGPGEVKNEQFF
TRBJ1-5 . TRBD1 TRBV30 TGTGCCTGGAGTGTACTTACAGGGGGTCAGCCCCAGCATTTT CAWSVLTGGQPQHF
TRBJ2-5 many . TRBV29-1 TGCAGCGTTGTTCGGACAAGGGCCCCAGGGACCCAGTACTTC CSVVRTRAPGTQYF
TRBJ1-4 . TRBD1 TRBV6-1 TGTGCCAGCAGCCGCGGGGGGACAGAGACAACTAATGAAAAACTGTTTTTT CASSRGGTETTNEKLFF
TRBJ1-6 . . TRBV19 TGTGCCAGTAAGGGCAGGAGGGTCGGATCACCCCTCCACTTT CASKGRRVGSPLHF
TRBJ2-5 few TRBD2 TRBV5-1 TGCGCCAGCAGCTTGGAATCCGGGGGGGCCCAAGAGACCCAGTACTTC CASSLESGGAQETQYF